This TCR beta chain was retrieved from a study of CD8+CD57+ T cells in acquired aplastic anemia. Across the whole study: DNA recovered from sorted CD4+ and CD8+ cells had a mean of about 3.5 ug. Study-level findings and limits: Almost 30 sequences, all CD8+ CDR3, were shared between patients and controls. Patient and control CD8+ Simpson's diversity was not significantly different.

As for this clonotype: What it binds is unknown.

Germline-derived CDR1 and CDR2 are SGHAT and FQDESV (reference sequence). V trimming: 7 bases; J trimming: 2 bases; junction bases outside the gene matches: 9. The CDR3 runs to 15 residues. Genomic DNA served as template for TCR beta VDJ and CDR3 profiling. Each CDR3 protein is one row after TCRdb ran MiXCR on the reads. Of 100,000 to 130,000 distinct CDR3 sequences in the sample, less than 65% are singletons; the top ten hold about a third. Sequencing used sorted CD4+, CD8+, or CD8+CD57+ T cells (not recorded which) from PBMCs. The chain couples TRBV11-1 to TRBJ2-3, with TRBD1 identical over 7 bases. The TCR comes from a human donor in good health, serving as a control. In nucleotides, the CDR3 is TGTGCCAGCACGCCAGGGGACAGAGCCACAGATACGCAGTATTTT. Translated, it gives CASTPGDRATDTQYF.